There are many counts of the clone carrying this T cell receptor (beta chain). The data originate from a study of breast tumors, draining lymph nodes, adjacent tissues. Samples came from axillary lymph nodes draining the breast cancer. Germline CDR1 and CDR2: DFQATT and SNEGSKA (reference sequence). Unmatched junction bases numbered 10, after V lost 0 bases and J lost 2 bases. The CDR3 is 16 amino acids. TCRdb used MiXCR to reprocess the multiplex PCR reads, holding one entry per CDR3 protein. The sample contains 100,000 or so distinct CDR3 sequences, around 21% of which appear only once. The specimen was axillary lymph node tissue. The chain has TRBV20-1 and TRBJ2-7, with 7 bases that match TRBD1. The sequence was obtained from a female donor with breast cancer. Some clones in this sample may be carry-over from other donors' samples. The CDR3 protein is CSARDWDSQTTYEQYF. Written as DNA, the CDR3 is TGCAGTGCTAGAGATTGGGACAGCCAAACCACCTACGAGCAGTACTTC.